This note documents a single T cell receptor (beta chain) sequence. Under the authors' procedure: Estimated nucleated cell counts came from reference gene primer amplification. The data were produced by immunoSEQ multiplex PCR, yet TCRdb's version contains in-frame clones alone and is incomplete. V and J calls and clone size are as listed in that table; D and trimming were resolved from the DNA. The top ten clones hold approximately 7% of a sample with about 230,000 clones, 83% of them seen once. The data were taken from a study of blood T cell repertoires in COVID-19. On the study more broadly: Collection of acute and convalescent COVID-19 samples took place in the United States, Italy and Spain. From T cells, B-cell-depleted T cells, or PBMCs came the material, which was cDNA or gDNA.

V shed 4 bases and J 5 bases; nucleotides not matched to a gene: 1. CDR1 is MNHEY and CDR2 is SMNVEV in the germline V gene (reference sequence). The CDR3 has 14 residues. This clonotype was sampled from a woman aged 50 to 60 with acute or convalescent COVID-19. The rearrangement uses TRBV27 and TRBJ2-1; TRBD2 aligns across 11 bases. Sample: peripheral blood. The CDR3 loop reads CASSSLAGDNEQFF. In DNA form, the CDR3 reads TGTGCCAGCAGTTCACTAGCGGGGGACAATGAGCAGTTCTTC.